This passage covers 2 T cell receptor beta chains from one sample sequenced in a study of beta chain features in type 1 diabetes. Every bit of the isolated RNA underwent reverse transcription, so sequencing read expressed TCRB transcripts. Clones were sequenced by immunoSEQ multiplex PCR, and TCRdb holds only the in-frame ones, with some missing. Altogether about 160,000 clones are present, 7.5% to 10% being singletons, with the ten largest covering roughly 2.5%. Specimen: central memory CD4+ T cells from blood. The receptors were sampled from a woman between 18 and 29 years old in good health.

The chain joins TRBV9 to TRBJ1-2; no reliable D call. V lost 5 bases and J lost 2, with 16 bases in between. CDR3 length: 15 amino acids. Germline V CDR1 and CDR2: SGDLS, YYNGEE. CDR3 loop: CASSIGGGSNYGYTF. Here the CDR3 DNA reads TGTGCCAGCAGTATTGGAGGAGGGAGCAACTATGGCTACACCTTC.

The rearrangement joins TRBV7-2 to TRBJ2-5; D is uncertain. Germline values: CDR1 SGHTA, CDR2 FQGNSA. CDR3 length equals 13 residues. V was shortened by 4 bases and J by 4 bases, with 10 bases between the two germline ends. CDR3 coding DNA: TGTGCCAGCAGCTCCCCCGAGGTAGAGACCCAGTACTTC. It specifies CASSSPEVETQYF.